This TCR beta chain was sequenced in a study of T cell responses to AZD1222 COVID-19 vaccine (TCRdb year 2021). Regarding the complete study: AZD1222 recipients with second doses at about 4 weeks or about 12 weeks were pooled, because spike-specific TCR depth and breadth did not differ between schedules. Trial participants were enrolled by age into 18-55, 56-69 and 70-plus year subgroups, with 148, 28 and 57 TCR-sequenced participants respectively. TCR sequencing was performed for roughly 240 trial participants, of whom around 200 were given two doses of AZD1222 and around 25 were given two doses of MenACWY control vaccine. Study-wide findings and limitations: Conclusions about previously exposed vaccinees are limited because only 5 or 6 AZD1222 recipients were SARS-CoV-2 seropositive at baseline. Because no day 14 peak-response samples were available, the repertoires could be characterized only after the peak T cell response. In the small 56-69-year group, the increase in depth fell short of significance, most likely because of low power. Reportedly, almost half of the unique spike-specific TCRs recognized epitopes lying outside the regions that are mutated in the B.1.351 and B.1.1.7 variants. The whole spike protein was spanned by vaccine-associated CD4 TCRs, and dominant responses were seen in regions 160-218 and 743-854. Participants were mostly white British, with more females than males. The authors suggested clonal diversity may have been underestimated. A significant rise in spike-specific TCR breadth and depth was observed after two AZD1222 doses relative to day 0 and relative to MenACWY recipients.

The CDR3 regions of human TCRbeta chains were subjected to immunosequencing. The original methods were these. Repertoire TCRs were checked for matches against a reference library of SARS-CoV-2-specific TCRs that had been generated using the MIRA antigen-specificity platform. Breadth meant the fraction of unique TCRs that were SARS-CoV-2-associated, whereas depth meant the fraction of total T cells that were SARS-CoV-2-associated. Using the MIRA data, each spike-specific TCR was mapped to the spike region that the TCR reacts to and placed in a CD4 or CD8 class. Log10-transformed breadth and depth values were compared by one-way ANOVA with Sidak's multiple comparisons tests. What TCRdb holds here is the immuneACCESS table cut down to in-frame rearrangements. Part of the clones is not present; checked against another copy, under half of the missing clones reflect an unresolved V gene, and the others are unexplained. That table furnishes V, J and clone size, whereas the DNA furnished D and trimming. The sample has around 130,000 clones on record, 85% to 95% of them singletons. 1.5% to 2% of the sample comes from the top ten.

Note on this clone: The target of this receptor is not known. Qualities for individual bases were not recorded, and no much larger clone is one base off.

Cut back by 0 bases and 1 base, the V and J ends lie 10 bases apart. The CDR3 starts with the cysteine, ends with the phenylalanine, and has 15 residues. The CDR3 DNA has 45 bases and is translated from base 1. The germline V gene sets CDR1 to MNHEY and CDR2 to SVGAGI. In the paper's terms, the time point label means: baseline before first vaccination. The vaccinee samples were drawn from two UK trials, COV001 and COV002, one of which was a single-blind randomized controlled phase 2/3 trial testing AZD1222 (ChAdOx1 nCoV-19) in healthy adults. For TCRbeta chain sequencing, PBMC samples from trial participants were taken at day 0 and at day 28 after the second dose.

The sample was peripheral blood, taken on day 0 of AZD1222 vaccination. This chain is built from TRBV6-5 and TRBJ2-7, and the D gene may be TRBD1, 6 bases matching. The sequence was obtained from an adult in good health. The CDR3 in this case is CASSYSSGESYEQYF. In nucleotides, the sequence is TGTGCCAGCAGTTACTCGTCAGGGGAGTCCTACGAGCAGTACTTC.